A single sample is the source of the 27 T cell receptor beta chains below, sequenced in a study of blood T cells in healthy people across ages (dated by TCRdb to the mid-2010s). Library preparation employed 5' RACE. The sample was run on an Illumina HiSeq 2500. A second about 7 to 11 cycle PCR used a sample-barcoded 5' primer and a J-beta primer mix. Through fastp at Q25 and MiXCR, TCRdb rebuilt clones from the public reads, retaining in-frame beta chains. Rows matching on CDR3 protein sequence are summarized as one entry with the most common DNA and genes. Present in this sample are roughly 800,000 distinct CDR3 sequences, about three fifths of which were seen just once. Of the sample, about 20% is held by the ten largest clones. Material for sequencing was blood. These receptors were obtained from a man aged 30 to 45 in good health.

The genes are TRBV18 and TRBJ2-7, with D perhaps matching TRBD1 (6 bases). The last part of the DNA fits TRBJ2-4 better; the J call may be wrong. The CDR3 is 15 residues long. The germline V gene has CDR1 KGHSH and CDR2 LQKENI. The CDR3 loop reads CASSPITGKDSIQYF. The CDR3 DNA is TGTGCCAGCTCACCAATCACAGGGAAAGATAGCATTCAGTACTTC.

This clonotype was counted a few times. The chain combines TRBV6-2 or TRBV6-3 with TRBJ1-5, with 7 bases fitting TRBD1. The CDR3 runs to 14 residues. Looked up from germline, CDR1 is MNHEY and CDR2 is SVGEGT. J was trimmed by 3 bases and V by 7 bases; bases with no gene match: 6. CDR3 DNA: TGTGCCAGCACCCGGGACAGCATCAATCAGCCCCAGCATTTT. This encodes CASTRDSINQPQHF.

This clonotype was seen a few times. The chain uses TRBV30 and TRBJ2-7; D not resolved. Germline V CDR1 and CDR2: GTSNPN, SVGIG (reference sequence). The length of the CDR3 is 12 residues. V shed 0 bases and J shed 3 bases, with 6 bases lying between them. The DNA of the CDR3 is TGTGCCTGGAGTGTTGGGGACTACGAGCAGTACTTC. Its protein product is CAWSVGDYEQYF.

This clonotype was observed a few times. The rearrangement joins TRBV7-2 to TRBJ2-1, with a possible D match to TRBD2 (6 bases). The CDR3 is 16 residues long. V was trimmed by 2 bases and J by 0 bases, leaving 11 bases between them. The germline CDR1 and CDR2 sequences are SGHTA and FQGNSA. The CDR3 is CASSLTSTSSYNEQFF. The CDR3, as DNA: TGTGCCAGCAGCTTAACTAGCACGAGCTCCTACAATGAGCAGTTCTTC.

The chain has TRBV25-1 and TRBJ2-1; possibly TRBD2 for D (5 bases). The germline V gene has CDR1 MGHDK and CDR2 SYGVNS. CDR3 size: 15 residues. V shed 6 bases and J shed 7 bases, with 19 bases lying between them. In DNA, the CDR3 is TGTGCCAGCAGCGCCCGGGGAGTAGTGGGAAATGAGCAGTTCTTC. Amino acids: CASSARGVVGNEQFF.

The chain combines TRBV28 with TRBJ2-5, with D possibly TRBD2 on 8 matching bases. The CDR3 is 16 residues long. In germline, CDR1 is MDHEN, CDR2 SYDVKM. Trimming cost V 4 bases and J 1 base, with 16 bases left between them. The chain's CDR3 is CASSSPGGTAQETQYF. The CDR3 DNA reads as TGTGCCAGCAGTTCGCCGGGGGGGACAGCCCAAGAGACCCAGTACTTC.

J is TRBJ2-1 and V is TRBV7-2; 10 bases agree with TRBD1. The V gene end was trimmed by 5 bases and the J gene end by 9 bases; junction bases not matched to a gene: 16. The CDR3 totals 17 residues. The germline CDR1 and CDR2 sequences are SGHTA and FQGNSA. This CDR3 reads CASSPGGGTGVDSEQFF. The CDR3 DNA is TGTGCCAGCAGCCCCGGTGGGGGGACAGGGGTGGATAGTGAGCAGTTCTTC.

J is TRBJ1-6 and V is TRBV5-1, with 8 positions matching TRBD1. Trimming took 4 bases from V and 9 from J; bases not matched to a gene: 12. The CDR3 is made up of 16 amino acids. Germline V lookup: CDR1 SGHRS, CDR2 YFSETQ. The CDR3: CASSRDRQGIISPLHF. The CDR3 coding sequence is TGCGCCAGCAGCCGCGACAGACAGGGGATTATTTCACCCCTCCACTTT.

This clonotype came up a few times. The chain joins TRBV6-2 or TRBV6-3 to TRBJ2-1, with D unclear. Germline lookup yields CDR1 MNHEY and CDR2 SVGEGT. Trimming shortened V by 0 bases and J by 7 bases, and 7 bases separated the two germline ends. CDR3 size: 13 residues. This chain's CDR3 is CASSYSRLNEQFF. The CDR3 DNA reads TGTGCCAGCAGTTACTCCCGGCTAAATGAGCAGTTCTTC.

There are a few counts of this clonotype. Being one base from a much bigger clone, this may be a read error. The chain combines TRBV2 with TRBJ2-5; 7 bases fit TRBD2. CDR1 is SNHLY and CDR2 is FYNNEI in the germline V gene. Trimming cost V 4 bases and J 11 bases; bases outside gene matches: 13. The CDR3 runs 14 residues. As DNA, the CDR3 is TGTGCCAGCAGTGCGCCATTGGGAGGGACTGAGCAGTACTTC. This translates into CASSAPLGGTEQYF.

V is TRBV12-3 or TRBV12-4 and J is TRBJ2-1; the D call may be TRBD1 or TRBD2 (6 bases each). This CDR3 region has 15 residues. Trimming pared 7 bases from V and 7 bases from J, leaving 20 bases between. The CDR3 DNA is TGTGCCAGCACCTTCCTTAGGGGGGCTAAAAATGAGCAGTTCTTC. This sequence encodes CASTFLRGAKNEQFF.

This clonotype was observed a few times. The V call is TRBV28, the J call TRBJ2-5, with D uncertain. V was cut by 4 bases and J by 1 base, with 7 bases left in between. Germline V gene sequence: CDR1 MDHEN, CDR2 SYDVKM. There are 13 residues in the CDR3. Here the CDR3 reads CASSSRPQETQYF. The CDR3 DNA reads TGTGCCAGCAGTTCTCGGCCCCAAGAGACCCAGTACTTC. Complete variable domain (other parts from reference TRBV28 and TRBJ2-5): DVKVTQSSRYLVKRTGEKVFLECVQDMDHENMFWYRQDPGLGLRLIYFSYDVKMKEKGDIPEGYSVSREKKERFSLILESASTNQTSMYLCASSSRPQETQYFGPGTRLLVL.

There are a few counts of this clonotype. The genes are TRBV20-1 and TRBJ2-1; 8 nucleotides line up with TRBD2. Losses at the gene ends were 3 bases for V and 9 bases for J; bases not matched to a gene: 10. Per the germline V gene, CDR1 is DFQATT and CDR2 is SNEGSKA (reference sequence). This CDR3 spans 14 amino acids. CDR3 amino acids: CSARTAGGWGEQFF. The CDR3 DNA sequence: TGCAGTGCTAGGACCGCGGGAGGCTGGGGTGAGCAGTTCTTC.

This clonotype was detected only a few times. The chain recombines TRBV29-1 with TRBJ2-3, with D possibly matching TRBD2 (5 bases). Germline V gene data show CDR1 as SQVTM and CDR2 as ANQGSEA. V lost 3 bases and J 6 bases, leaving 10 bases between the germline ends. This CDR3 contains 12 residues. CDR3 in amino acids: CSVDPPGDTQYF. The DNA of the CDR3 is TGCAGCGTTGACCCCCCGGGGGATACGCAGTATTTT.

The chain has TRBV20-1 and TRBJ2-7; TRBD1 matches 7 bases. The J call is uncertain, as TRBJ2-5 better fits the DNA end. The length of the CDR3 is 12 residues. Per the germline V gene, CDR1 is DFQATT and CDR2 is SNEGSKA (reference sequence). DNA for the CDR3: TGCAGTGCTTGGAACAGGGGACAGACCCAGTACTTC. This sequence encodes CSAWNRGQTQYF.

This clonotype was recorded a few times. This chain's CDR3 is CASSPEGLGNEQFF. CDR3 coding DNA: TGCGCCAGCAGCCCGGAGGGTTTGGGCAATGAGCAGTTCTTC. This rearrangement joins TRBV4-3 to TRBJ2-1; maybe TRBD2 (6 bases). Germline V gives CDR1 LGHNA, CDR2 YSLEER. V was shortened by 4 bases and J by 6 bases, with 13 bases between the two germline ends. The CDR3 consists of 14 residues.

The gene calls are TRBV6-2 or TRBV6-3 and TRBJ2-7; 8 nucleotides align to TRBD2. CDR3 size: 15 residues. Germline trimming cut 5 bases from V and 3 bases from J; bases unmatched to any gene: 9. CDR1 MNHEY and CDR2 SVGEGT come from the germline V gene. In nucleotides, the CDR3 is TGTGCCAGCAGTGCCCCTAGCGGGCGCCGCTACGAGCAGTACTTC. As protein: CASSAPSGRRYEQYF.

The CDR3 sequence: CASSLAITGVGDTQYF. For the CDR3, the DNA is TGTGCCAGCAGCTTAGCAATCACAGGGGTAGGAGATACGCAGTATTTT. The genes are TRBV7-2 and TRBJ2-3; 7 nucleotides agree with TRBD1. This CDR3 is built from 16 residues. Germline V lookup: CDR1 SGHTA, CDR2 FQGNSA. Trimming took 0 bases from V and 5 from J; bases not matched to a gene: 8.

This clonotype turned up a few times. V gene TRBV10-3 combines with J gene TRBJ2-7, with D possibly matching TRBD2 (6 bases). The V gene's germline CDR1 is ENHRY and CDR2 SYGVKD. With 2 bases removed from V and 0 bases from J, the gap between germline ends came to 17 bases. The CDR3 covers 17 residues. The CDR3 region is CAISEPPSGENSYEQYF. The CDR3 DNA follows: TGTGCCATCAGTGAGCCGCCCTCGGGAGAAAACTCCTACGAGCAGTACTTC.

Only a few counts were recorded for this clonotype. V is TRBV11-2 and J is TRBJ2-1; 10 bases align to TRBD2. The CDR3 has 18 amino acids. Looked up from germline, CDR1 is SGHAT and CDR2 is FQNNGV. Trimming took 6 bases from V and 6 from J; bases not matched to a gene: 17. CDR3 amino acids: CASRGMLAGALTPNEQFF. CDR3 sequence (DNA): TGTGCCAGCAGGGGTATGCTAGCGGGGGCCCTCACTCCCAATGAGCAGTTCTTC.

The gene calls are TRBV25-1 and TRBJ1-1; TRBD1 is a possible D gene (6 bases). V was trimmed by 4 bases and J by 1 base, leaving 10 bases between them. Germline CDR1 and CDR2: MGHDK and SYGVNS. The CDR3 is 14 residues long. The DNA for the CDR3 is TGTGCCAGCAGTGGCCCGACAGGGAACACTGAAGCTTTCTTT. Amino acid sequence: CASSGPTGNTEAFF.

This clonotype was seen once. The V call is TRBV25-1, the J call TRBJ1-6, with D unclear. The germline V and J ends were trimmed by 2 bases and 8 bases, with 7 bases remaining between them. The germline V gene encodes CDR1 MGHDK and CDR2 SYGVNS. The CDR3 has 13 amino acids. The CDR3 nucleotides read TGTGCCAGCAGTGAACTTCCAGATTCACCCCTCCACTTT. Translated: CASSELPDSPLHF.

The V call is TRBV4-3, the J call TRBJ2-1; 8 positions match TRBD2. The V segment lost 0 bases and the J segment 0 bases; nucleotides outside the gene matches: 4. This CDR3 has 17 residues. Germline CDR1 and CDR2: LGHNA and YSLEER. CDR3 nucleotides: TGCGCCAGCAGCCAAGACTTGGGACTAGGCTCCTACAATGAGCAGTTCTTC. This gives the protein CASSQDLGLGSYNEQFF.

This clonotype turned up a few times. The V call is TRBV4-2, the J call TRBJ1-2; 7 bases are shared with TRBD1. CDR3 length: 17 residues. Trimming at V came to 2 bases and at J to 0 bases, leaving 9 bases not matched to a gene. Germline-derived CDR1 and CDR2 are LGHNA and YNFKEQ. The CDR3 is CASSQPTRDRSNYGYTF. The CDR3 DNA follows: TGTGCCAGCAGCCAACCAACCCGGGACAGATCTAACTATGGCTACACCTTC.

The CDR3 sequence is CASSLAQGWGLNTEAFF. In DNA, the CDR3 is TGCGCCAGCAGCTTGGCCCAGGGTTGGGGACTGAACACTGAAGCTTTCTTT. The chain joins TRBV5-1 to TRBJ1-1; TRBD1 might be the D (5 bases). Between the trimmed V and J ends, which lost 0 bases and 0 bases, there was a span of 15 bases. This CDR3 comprises 17 residues. The germline V gene encodes CDR1 SGHRS and CDR2 YFSETQ. The variable domain in full, with the rest retrieved from reference TRBV5-1 and TRBJ1-1, is KAGVTQTPRYLIKTRGQQVTLSCSPISGHRSVSWYQQTPGQGLQFLFEYFSETQRNKGNFPGRFSGRQFSNSRSEMNVSTLELGDSALYLCASSLAQGWGLNTEAFFGQGTRLTVV.

This clonotype was seen more than once but under ten times. This sequence joins TRBV5-1 and TRBJ1-4; D possibly corresponds to TRBD1 (5 bases). The germline CDR1 and CDR2 sequences are SGHRS and YFSETQ. The CDR3 loop spans 14 amino acids. Trimming pared 2 bases from V and 7 bases from J, leaving 12 bases between. The CDR3 loop reads CASSLQEPFEKLFF. In DNA form, the CDR3 reads TGCGCCAGCAGCTTACAGGAACCGTTTGAAAAACTGTTTTTT.

J is TRBJ2-4 and V is TRBV5-1; D not resolved. V was trimmed by 4 bases and J by 8 bases, leaving 16 bases between them. CDR3 size: 14 residues. Germline assignment: CDR1 SGHRS and CDR2 YFSETQ. In DNA form, the CDR3 reads TGCGCCAGCAGCGATCCGGACGGCCTAGACATTCAGTACTTC. It yields the protein CASSDPDGLDIQYF.